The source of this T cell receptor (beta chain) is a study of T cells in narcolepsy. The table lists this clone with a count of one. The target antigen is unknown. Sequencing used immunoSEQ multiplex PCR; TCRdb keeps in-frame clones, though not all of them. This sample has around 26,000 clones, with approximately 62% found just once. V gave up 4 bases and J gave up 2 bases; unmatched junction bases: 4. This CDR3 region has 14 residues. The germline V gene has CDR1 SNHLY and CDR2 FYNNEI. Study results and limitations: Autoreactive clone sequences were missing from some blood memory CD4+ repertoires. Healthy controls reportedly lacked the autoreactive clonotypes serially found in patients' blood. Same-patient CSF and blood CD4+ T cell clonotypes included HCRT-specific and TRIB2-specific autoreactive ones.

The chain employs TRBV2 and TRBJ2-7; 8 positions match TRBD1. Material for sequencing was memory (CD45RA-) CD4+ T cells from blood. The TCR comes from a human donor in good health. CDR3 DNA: TGTGCCAGCAGTGCCCAGGGGGCACCCTACGAGCAGTACTTC. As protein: CASSAQGAPYEQYF.